Sequencing of this T cell receptor beta chain was carried out in a study of blood T cell repertoires in COVID-19 (dated by TCRdb to about 2020). Concerning the study at large: Samples from collaborators originated in the United States, Italy and Spain and spanned both the acute and convalescent phases of COVID-19. The samples were drawn from the first 160 participants of the ongoing ImmuneRACE study and from more than 1,000 subjects provided by 6 global collaborators. The repertoires were made available in a free public database intended to serve as a resource for research on the immune response to SARS-CoV-2. The sample metadata nearly always contained a de-identified subject ID, COVID-19 status, age in years and sex. Deeply sampled blood TCRbeta repertoires from subjects exposed to, actively infected with, or recovered from COVID-19 were included in the dataset. Where available, HLA class I and class II types were obtained from metadata supplied by the sample provider rather than from assay-based typing. The prospective study material was composed of cDNA or gDNA derived from T cells, B-cell-depleted T cells, or PBMCs.

For this clone: The specificity of this receptor is unknown. Per-base quality was not reported, and no clone a single base away is much larger than it.

The study at large found these results: Clinical and demographic metadata were provided uncurated, with the amount varying by source and participant.

TCRbeta CDR3 regions were amplified from genomic DNA using the immunoSEQ Assay, a bias-controlled multiplex PCR. The authors' analysis ran thus. Within the assay, amplification of reference gene primers was used to estimate how many nucleated cells each sample contained. To quantify the absolute abundance of each unique TCRbeta CDR3 rearrangement, sequence reads were collapsed and filtered. For each sample, productive Simpson clonality was calculated by taking the square root of Simpson's diversity index across productive rearrangements. This immuneACCESS table, as held by TCRdb, lists in-frame sequences with V and J called but not all clones. Of the missing ones, under half trace to an unresolved V gene in checked studies; the others have no known cause. V and J calls and clone size follow that table, whereas D and trimming were derived from the DNA. Counted in this sample were over 250,000 clones; about 88% of them appeared once. About an eighth of the sample is in the top ten clones.

V loses 2 bases of germline sequence and J loses 0 bases, and the interval between the two ends is 6 bases. CDR1 and CDR2 are drawn from the germline V gene: SGHTS, YDEGEE. Counted from cysteine to phenylalanine, this CDR3 has 15 amino acids. Solely the CDR3 DNA is kept, with 45 bases framed from the first base. One collaborating source in Seattle enrolled patients during active infection and followed them longitudinally through the course of disease. Collaborating institutions collected whole blood in K2EDTA tubes following their own protocols. For TCRbeta analysis, collaborators shipped samples in one of three forms: frozen whole blood, isolated PBMCs, or DNA extracted from either of those sample types.

The rearranged chain carries TRBV5-8 and TRBJ2-6, with the D segment identity uncertain. The sequenced material came from peripheral blood. This receptor was taken from a woman aged 70-85 years with COVID-19, enrolled during active disease. The sequence in DNA is TGTGCCAGCAGCTTCACTGGCTCTGGGGCCAACGTCCTGACTTTC. It translates as CASSFTGSGANVLTF.